The text below deals with one TCR beta chain. What it binds is unknown. Germline trimming cut 5 bases from V and 4 bases from J; bases unmatched to any gene: 12. Germline V gene sequence: CDR1 SGHRS, CDR2 YFSETQ. CDR3 length equals 15 residues. This entry is derived from a study of shared clonotypes between healthy human individuals. Study-wide results and limits: Incompleteness in sorted-subset sequencing, despite large depth, was shown by rarefaction. Clonotype sharing among donors was thought likely to change with sequencing depth.

Each sorted subset replicate got 200 ng genomic DNA, about 33,000 genomes. Generated by immunoSEQ multiplex PCR, the TCRdb table keeps only in-frame clones and is missing some. The sample holds over 2 million clones, 85% to 95% seen once. The clonotype originates from a man younger than 35 in good health. The sequenced material came from naive CD4+ T cells sorted from blood. Subset of the sample: CD45RA+ positively selected. The chain has TRBV5-1 and TRBJ2-7, with TRBD1 matching over 7 bases. The CDR3 here is CASRGTGTAIYEQYF. DNA of the CDR3: TGCGCCAGCAGGGGGACCGGGACAGCCATATACGAGCAGTACTTC.